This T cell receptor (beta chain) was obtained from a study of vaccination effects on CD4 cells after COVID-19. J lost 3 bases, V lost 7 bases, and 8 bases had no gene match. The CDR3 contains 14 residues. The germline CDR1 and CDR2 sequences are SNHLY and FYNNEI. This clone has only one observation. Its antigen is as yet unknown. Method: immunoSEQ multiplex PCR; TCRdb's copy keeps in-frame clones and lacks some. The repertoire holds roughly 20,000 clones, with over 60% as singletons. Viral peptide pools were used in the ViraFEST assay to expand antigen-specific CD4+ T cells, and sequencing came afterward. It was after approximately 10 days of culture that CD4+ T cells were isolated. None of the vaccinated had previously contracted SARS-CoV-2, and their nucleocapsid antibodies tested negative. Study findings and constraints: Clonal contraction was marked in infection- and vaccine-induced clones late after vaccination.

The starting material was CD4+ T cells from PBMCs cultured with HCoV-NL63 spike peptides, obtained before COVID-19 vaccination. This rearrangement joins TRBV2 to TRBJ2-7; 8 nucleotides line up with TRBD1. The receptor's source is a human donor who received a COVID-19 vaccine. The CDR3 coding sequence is TGTGCCAGCAATGGGGCAGGGGGCGGCTACGAGCAGTACTTC. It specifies CASNGAGGGYEQYF.